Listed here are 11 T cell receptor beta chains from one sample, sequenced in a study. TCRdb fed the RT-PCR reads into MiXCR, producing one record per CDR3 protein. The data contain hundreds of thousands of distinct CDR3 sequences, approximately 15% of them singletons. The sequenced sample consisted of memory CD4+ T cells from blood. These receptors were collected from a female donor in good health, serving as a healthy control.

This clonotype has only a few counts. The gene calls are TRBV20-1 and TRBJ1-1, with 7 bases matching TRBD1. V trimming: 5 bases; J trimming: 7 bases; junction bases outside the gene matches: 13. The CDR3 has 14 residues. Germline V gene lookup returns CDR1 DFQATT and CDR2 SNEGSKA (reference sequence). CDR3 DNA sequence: TGCAGTGCTGGGGGGGGTACAGGGGTGAATGAAGCTTTCTTT. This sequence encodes CSAGGGTGVNEAFF.

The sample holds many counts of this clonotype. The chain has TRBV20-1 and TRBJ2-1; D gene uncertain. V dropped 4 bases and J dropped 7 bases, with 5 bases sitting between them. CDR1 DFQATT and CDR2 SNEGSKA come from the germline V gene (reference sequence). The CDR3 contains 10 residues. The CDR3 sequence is CSANLNEQFF. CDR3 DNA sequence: TGCAGTGCTAATCTAAATGAGCAGTTCTTC.

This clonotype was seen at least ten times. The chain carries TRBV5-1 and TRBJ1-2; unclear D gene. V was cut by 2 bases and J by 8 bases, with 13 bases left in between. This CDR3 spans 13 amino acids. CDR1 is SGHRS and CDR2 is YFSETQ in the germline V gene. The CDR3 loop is CASSLPGLEGYTF. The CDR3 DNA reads TGCGCCAGCAGCTTACCCGGATTGGAGGGCTACACCTTC. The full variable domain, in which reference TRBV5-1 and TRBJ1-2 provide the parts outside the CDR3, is KAGVTQTPRYLIKTRGQQVTLSCSPISGHRSVSWYQQTPGQGLQFLFEYFSETQRNKGNFPGRFSGRQFSNSRSEMNVSTLELGDSALYLCASSLPGLEGYTFGSGTRLTVV.

CDR3 region: CASSLRGGYEKLFF. The CDR3 region has the DNA TGTGCCAGCAGTTTAAGAGGGGGGTATGAAAAACTGTTTTTT. The chain employs TRBV12-3 or TRBV12-4 and TRBJ1-4; maybe TRBD1 (6 bases). This CDR3 spans 14 amino acids. V was clipped by 2 bases and J by 6 bases, with 10 bases between them.

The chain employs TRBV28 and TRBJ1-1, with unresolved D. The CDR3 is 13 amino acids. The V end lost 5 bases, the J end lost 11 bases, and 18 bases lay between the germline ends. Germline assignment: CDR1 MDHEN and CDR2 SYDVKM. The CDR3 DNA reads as TGTGCCAGCAGTCGAACGGAAGGCGGGTCGGCTTTCTTT. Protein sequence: CASSRTEGGSAFF.

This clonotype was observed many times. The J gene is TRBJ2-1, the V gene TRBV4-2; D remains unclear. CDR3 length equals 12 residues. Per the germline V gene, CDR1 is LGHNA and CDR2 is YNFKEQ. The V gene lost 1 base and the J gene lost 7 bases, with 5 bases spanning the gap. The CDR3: CASSQVENEQFF. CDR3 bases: TGTGCCAGCAGCCAAGTAGAGAATGAGCAGTTCTTC.

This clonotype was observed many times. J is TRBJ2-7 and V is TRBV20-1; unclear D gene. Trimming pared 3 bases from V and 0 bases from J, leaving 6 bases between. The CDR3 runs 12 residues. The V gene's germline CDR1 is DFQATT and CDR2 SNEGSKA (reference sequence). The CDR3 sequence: CSARVNSYEQYF. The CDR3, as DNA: TGCAGTGCTAGGGTTAACTCCTACGAGCAGTACTTC.

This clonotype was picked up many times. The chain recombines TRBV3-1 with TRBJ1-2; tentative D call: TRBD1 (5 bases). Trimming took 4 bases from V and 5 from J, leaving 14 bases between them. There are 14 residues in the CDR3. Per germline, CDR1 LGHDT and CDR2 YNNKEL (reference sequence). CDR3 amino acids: CASSPWDGEYGYTF. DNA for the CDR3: TGTGCCAGCAGCCCTTGGGACGGAGAATATGGCTACACCTTC. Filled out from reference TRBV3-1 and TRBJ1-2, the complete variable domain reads DTAVSQTPKYLVTQMGNDKSIKCEQNLGHDTMYWYKQDSKKFLKIMFSYNNKELIINETVPNRFSPKSPDKAHLNLHINSLELGDSAVYFCASSPWDGEYGYTFGSGTRLTVV.

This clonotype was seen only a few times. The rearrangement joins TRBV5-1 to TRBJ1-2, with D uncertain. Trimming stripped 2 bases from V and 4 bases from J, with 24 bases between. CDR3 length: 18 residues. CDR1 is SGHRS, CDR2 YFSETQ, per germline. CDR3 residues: CASSLGNSQPFVGYGYTF. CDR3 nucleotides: TGCGCCAGCAGCTTAGGCAACTCACAGCCTTTCGTTGGCTATGGCTACACCTTC.

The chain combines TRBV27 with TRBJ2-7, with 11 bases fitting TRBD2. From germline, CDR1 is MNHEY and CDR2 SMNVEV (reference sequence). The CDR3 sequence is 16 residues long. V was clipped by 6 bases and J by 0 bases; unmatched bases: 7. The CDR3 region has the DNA TGTGCCAGCAGCCGAAGACTAGCGGGGTCCTCCTACGAGCAGTACTTC. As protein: CASSRRLAGSSYEQYF.

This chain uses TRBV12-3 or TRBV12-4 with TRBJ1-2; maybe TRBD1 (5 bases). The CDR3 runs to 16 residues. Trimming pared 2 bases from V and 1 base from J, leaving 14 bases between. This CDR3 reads CASSLTGVFNNYGYTF. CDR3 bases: TGTGCCAGCAGTTTAACAGGAGTCTTTAATAACTATGGCTACACCTTC.